These 29 T cell receptor beta chains were all obtained from the same sample, sequenced in a study of control samples from healthy donors and cancer patients. Profiled with immunoSEQ multiplex PCR; TCRdb holds only in-frame clones, not every one. The sample has 150,000 to 200,000 clones, 91% seen once; the top ten hold about 2.1%. Sequencing was done on a sample of blood. The receptors here all came from a woman aged 40 to 50 in good health.

The rearrangement links TRBV11-2 to TRBJ2-1, with D tentatively TRBD2 (7 bases). With 2 bases removed from V and 6 bases from J, the gap between germline ends came to 20 bases. The germline V gene encodes CDR1 SGHAT and CDR2 FQNNGV. This CDR3 spans 17 amino acids. CDR3 protein: CASSLKGSGGARNEQFF. The CDR3 region has the DNA TGTGCCAGCAGCTTAAAGGGTTCGGGGGGCGCGCGCAATGAGCAGTTCTTC.

For the CDR3, the DNA is TGCGCCAGCAGCCAAGATGGAGGTGAGGCGGGACTCACTGGAAACACCATATATTTT. It codes for CASSQDGGEAGLTGNTIYF. The chain is built from TRBV4-1 and TRBJ1-3, with a weak D call TRBD1 (5 bases). CDR1 and CDR2 from the germline V gene are MGHRA and YSYEKL. V was cut by 0 bases and J by 2 bases, with 20 bases left in between. CDR3 length: 19 amino acids.

This clone was detected only a few times. The chain couples TRBV4-1 to TRBJ1-2; the D is unclear. CDR1 is MGHRA and CDR2 is YSYEKL in the germline V gene. V was trimmed by 3 bases and J by 8 bases, leaving 13 bases between them. This CDR3 spans 13 amino acids. The CDR3 nucleotides are TGCGCCAGCAGCCATGGCGGGAAACAGGGCTACACCTTC. It yields the protein CASSHGGKQGYTF.

On this clone: Other DNA sequences of this sample code for an identical CDR3. The chain couples TRBV11-3 to TRBJ2-1, with 10 bases aligning to TRBD2. This CDR3 is 14 amino acids long. Trimming took 5 bases from V and 8 from J; bases not matched to a gene: 6. CDR1 is SGHNT and CDR2 is YENEEA in the germline V gene. CDR3 sequence: CASSLSGGADEQFF. CDR3 in DNA: TGTGCCAGCAGCCTCAGCGGGGGGGCGGATGAGCAGTTCTTC.

The chain uses TRBV10-3 and TRBJ1-5, with D hard to call. Between the trimmed V and J ends, which lost 10 bases and 0 bases, there was a span of 10 bases. Germline V gene sequence: CDR1 ENHRY, CDR2 SYGVKD. The CDR3 totals 13 residues. The CDR3 DNA is TGTGCCAACCTGACATTTAGCAATCAGCCCCAGCATTTT. Amino acid sequence: CANLTFSNQPQHF.

This chain joins TRBV2 and TRBJ1-4; D gene uncertain. The germline V and J ends were trimmed by 6 bases and 10 bases, with 21 bases remaining between them. CDR3 length equals 15 residues. Germline V gene lookup returns CDR1 SNHLY and CDR2 FYNNEI. CDR3 bases: TGTGCCAGCAGGGCGGCCGGACCGGGCGAGAGAAAACTGTTTTTT. Protein product: CASRAAGPGERKLFF.

This chain joins TRBV6-1 and TRBJ1-2; D unresolved. CDR3 length: 14 residues. The V and J ends lost 2 bases and 5 bases respectively, with 12 bases between them. CDR1 MNHNS and CDR2 SASEGT come from the germline V gene. CDR3 in amino acids: CASSEPDSRYGYTF. The CDR3 DNA follows: TGTGCCAGCAGTGAACCTGACTCTCGTTATGGCTACACCTTC.

The chain has TRBV27 and TRBJ1-2; tentatively, D is TRBD1 (6 bases). The CDR3 contains 13 residues. Trimming cost V 2 bases and J 4 bases, with 8 bases left between them. The germline gives CDR1 MNHEY, CDR2 SMNVEV (reference sequence). Here the CDR3 DNA reads TGTGCCAGCAGTTTAGGACAGAGCTATGGCTACACCTTC. Protein: CASSLGQSYGYTF.

This chain links TRBV28 with TRBJ1-1; D is undetermined. Germline V lookup: CDR1 MDHEN, CDR2 SYDVKM. The CDR3 sequence is 12 residues long. V lost 2 bases, J lost 1 base, and 2 bases lay in between. CDR3 sequence: CASSLRNTEAFF. CDR3 DNA sequence: TGTGCCAGCAGTTTACGGAACACTGAAGCTTTCTTT.

With regard to this clone: Other DNA sequences of this sample code for an identical CDR3. V and J are TRBV6-1 and TRBJ1-3; 8 nucleotides match TRBD1. V shed 2 bases and J 7 bases; nucleotides not matched to a gene: 1. CDR1 and CDR2 from the germline V gene are MNHNS and SASEGT. This CDR3 has 13 amino acids. CDR3 nucleotides: TGTGCCAGCAGTGAAACAGGGGGGAACACCATATATTTT. Amino acid sequence: CASSETGGNTIYF.

The gene calls are TRBV19 and TRBJ1-1, with TRBD1 as a possible D gene (5 bases). This CDR3 contains 14 residues. V lost 3 bases and J lost 2, with 10 bases in between. Germline values: CDR1 LNHDA, CDR2 SQIVND (reference sequence). The CDR3 sequence: CASSITQGNTEAFF. The CDR3, as DNA: TGTGCCAGTAGTATTACTCAGGGAAACACTGAAGCTTTCTTT. The complete variable domain, with remaining parts taken from reference TRBV19 and TRBJ1-1, reads DGGITQSPKYLFRKEGQNVTLSCEQNLNHDAMYWYRQDPGQGLRLIYYSQIVNDFQKGDIAEGYSVSREKKESFPLTVTSAQKNPTAFYLCASSITQGNTEAFFGQGTRLTVV.

CDR3 bases: TGTGCCAGTAGTTTCCCGGACGGTAATAATTCACCCCTCCACTTT. It translates to CASSFPDGNNSPLHF. The chain combines TRBV19 with TRBJ1-6; D not certain. CDR3 length: 15 residues. Per the germline V gene, CDR1 is LNHDA and CDR2 is SQIVND (reference sequence). Deletions cut 5 bases from V and 5 bases from J, with 13 bases between.

This clone showed up just once. The chain combines TRBV5-1 with TRBJ1-1; 9 nucleotides agree with TRBD1. CDR1 is SGHRS, CDR2 YFSETQ, per germline. V shed 6 bases and J 2 bases; nucleotides not matched to a gene: 8. The CDR3 is 15 residues long. The CDR3 reads CASKKTGQGNTEAFF. In DNA, the CDR3 is TGCGCCAGCAAGAAAACGGGACAGGGTAACACTGAAGCTTTCTTT. The entire variable domain, with the rest obtained from reference TRBV5-1 and TRBJ1-1, is as follows: KAGVTQTPRYLIKTRGQQVTLSCSPISGHRSVSWYQQTPGQGLQFLFEYFSETQRNKGNFPGRFSGRQFSNSRSEMNVSTLELGDSALYLCASKKTGQGNTEAFFGQGTRLTVV.

The chain recombines TRBV20-1 with TRBJ2-1, with a weak D call TRBD1 (5 bases). V was pared by 7 bases and J by 7 bases, with 8 bases between. Germline V gene sequence: CDR1 DFQATT, CDR2 SNEGSKA (reference sequence). This CDR3 has 10 amino acids. CDR3 loop: CSGKGNEQFF. The CDR3 nucleotides read TGCAGTGGTAAGGGGAATGAGCAGTTCTTC.

This sequence joins TRBV6-5 and TRBJ2-3; D might be TRBD1 or TRBD2, each matching 7 bases. The CDR3 runs 16 residues. The germline V gene has CDR1 MNHEY and CDR2 SVGAGI. Trimming removed 2 bases from V and 2 bases from J, with 14 bases in between. The CDR3 sequence is CASSYQGGGYTDTQYF. The CDR3, as DNA: TGTGCCAGCAGTTACCAGGGGGGGGGATACACAGATACGCAGTATTTT.

The chain employs TRBV3-1 (or the pseudogene TRBV3-2) and TRBJ1-2, with D maybe TRBD1 (6 bases). The CDR3 contains 16 residues. Germline V lookup: CDR1 LGHDT, CDR2 YNNKEL (reference sequence). V lost 1 base and J 2 bases, leaving 14 bases between the germline ends. The CDR3 sequence: CASSQGSNRANYGYTF. The CDR3 DNA reads as TGTGCCAGCAGCCAAGGGTCTAACAGGGCGAACTATGGCTACACCTTC.

This clone came up once. The V gene is TRBV11-2, the J gene TRBJ2-1; weak D call: TRBD2 (7 bases). V was pared by 7 bases and J by 7 bases, with 20 bases between. The CDR3 runs to 15 residues. Germline V gene data show CDR1 as SGHAT and CDR2 as FQNNGV. CDR3 residues: CASTFWGGRSNEQFF. The CDR3 coding sequence is TGTGCCAGCACCTTTTGGGGGGGGCGGTCGAATGAGCAGTTCTTC.

This chain uses TRBV6-5 with TRBJ1-1; TRBD1 agrees at 9 bases. The germline V gene has CDR1 MNHEY and CDR2 SVGAGI. The CDR3 consists of 15 residues. With 5 bases clipped from V and 7 bases from J, the junction kept 11 bases outside the gene matches. The CDR3 nucleotides read TGTGCCAGCAGTACCGGGACAGGGTATTCGGGTGAAGCTTTCTTT. Its translation: CASSTGTGYSGEAFF.

This clone came up once. The chain carries TRBV7-9 and TRBJ2-7; tentative D call: TRBD1 (6 bases). The germline V gene has CDR1 SEHNR and CDR2 FQNEAQ (reference sequence). The germline V and J ends were trimmed by 0 bases and 5 bases, with 23 bases remaining between them. The CDR3 covers 18 residues. The CDR3 here is CASSLATIVAPTGHEQYF. DNA for the CDR3: TGTGCCAGCAGCTTAGCAACCATAGTAGCGCCTACAGGGCACGAGCAGTACTTC.

This clone was detected once. The J gene is TRBJ2-1, the V gene TRBV27; 9 nucleotides agree with TRBD2. Germline V gene sequence: CDR1 MNHEY, CDR2 SMNVEV (reference sequence). The V and J ends lost 7 bases and 5 bases, in that order; junction bases with no gene match: 12. This CDR3 has 16 amino acids. Here the CDR3 reads CASNRHSGGQNNEQFF. For the CDR3, the DNA is TGTGCCAGCAATCGGCATAGCGGGGGACAGAACAATGAGCAGTTCTTC.

V usage is TRBV9 and J usage is TRBJ2-4; tentatively, D is TRBD1 (5 bases). The V and J ends lost 4 bases and 8 bases respectively, with 16 bases between them. Per germline, CDR1 SGDLS and CDR2 YYNGEE. CDR3 length: 14 residues. The CDR3 loop reads CASSPARASHIQYF. The CDR3, as DNA: TGTGCCAGCAGCCCGGCCAGGGCCTCTCACATTCAGTACTTC. Combining the CDR3 with reference TRBV9 and TRBJ2-4 gives the whole variable domain DSGVTQTPKHLITATGQRVTLRCSPRSGDLSVYWYQQSLDQGLQFLIQYYNGEERAKGNILERFSAQQFPDLHSELNLSSLELGDSALYFCASSPARASHIQYFGAGTRLSVL.

The chain carries TRBV13 and TRBJ1-5; TRBD1 matches at 8 bases. With 1 base clipped from V and 9 bases from J, the junction kept 2 bases outside the gene matches. The germline V gene encodes CDR1 PRHDT and CDR2 FYEKMQ (reference sequence). The CDR3 has 13 residues. The CDR3 sequence: CASSLDRGGPQHF. DNA for the CDR3: TGTGCCAGCAGCTTAGACAGGGGGGGGCCCCAGCATTTT.

The genes are TRBV10-2 and TRBJ1-5; D uncertain. Germline CDR1 reads WSHSY; CDR2 reads SAAADI. The CDR3 has 14 residues. V gave up 5 bases and J gave up 2 bases, with 10 bases separating them. The CDR3 sequence: CASSPFGGNQPQHF. CDR3 coding DNA: TGCGCCAGCAGTCCCTTTGGTGGCAATCAGCCCCAGCATTTT.

V gene TRBV7-9 combines with J gene TRBJ1-1; D gene ambiguous. The CDR3 consists of 17 residues. CDR1 and CDR2 from the germline V gene are SEHNR and FQNEAQ (reference sequence). Trimming pared 1 base from V and 3 bases from J, leaving 18 bases between. The CDR3 is CASSLEPYSREDTEAFF. DNA of the CDR3: TGTGCCAGCAGCTTAGAGCCGTATAGCAGAGAGGACACTGAAGCTTTCTTT.

J is TRBJ2-7 and V is TRBV13; TRBD2 agrees at 11 bases. Trimming at V came to 4 bases and at J to 6 bases, leaving 14 bases not matched to a gene. The CDR3 sequence is 17 residues long. Germline loops: CDR1 PRHDT, CDR2 FYEKMQ (reference sequence). The CDR3, as DNA: TGTGCCAGCAGCTCGACTAGCGGGGCCGTCTCTCCTTCCGAGCAGTACTTC. It encodes CASSSTSGAVSPSEQYF.

This chain uses TRBV4-2 with TRBJ1-1, with D unclear. V was clipped by 1 base and J by 1 base, with 7 bases between them. CDR3 length: 14 residues. The germline CDR1 and CDR2 sequences are LGHNA and YNFKEQ. The CDR3 protein is CASSQGLWNTEAFF. The CDR3 nucleotides read TGTGCCAGCAGCCAAGGACTCTGGAACACTGAAGCTTTCTTT.

The chain uses TRBV27 and TRBJ2-2; 9 nucleotides line up with TRBD2. The CDR3 extends over 14 amino acids. With 8 bases clipped from V and 3 bases from J, the junction kept 4 bases outside the gene matches. CDR1 and CDR2 (germline): MNHEY, SMNVEV (reference sequence). The CDR3 nucleotides read TGTGCCAGCCGGCGGGGGGGTGACACCGGGGAGCTGTTTTTT. Its protein is CASRRGGDTGELFF.

This clone was observed a single time. The CDR3 spells CAIRGAEGNTIYF. The CDR3 region has the DNA TGTGCCATCCGGGGGGCGGAAGGAAACACCATATATTTT. The rearrangement links TRBV2 to TRBJ1-3; D possibly corresponds to TRBD1 (6 bases). Germline V lookup: CDR1 SNHLY, CDR2 FYNNEI. V lost 10 bases and J lost 4, with 14 bases in between. The CDR3 is 13 amino acids.

The chain is built from TRBV7-8 and TRBJ1-1; unclear D gene. CDR1 and CDR2 from the germline V gene are SGHVS and FQNEAQ. V gave up 5 bases and J gave up 1 base, with 20 bases separating them. The length of the CDR3 is 17 residues. The CDR3 loop is CASSPDVRWQTNTEAFF. In DNA form, the CDR3 reads TGTGCCAGCAGCCCCGATGTGCGGTGGCAGACGAACACTGAAGCTTTCTTT.